Following are 3 T cell receptor beta chains from one sample sequenced in a study of blood T cell repertoires in COVID-19. Profiling relied on immunoSEQ multiplex PCR, and the TCRdb table lists in-frame clones only, not all of them. In the table there are 250,000 to 300,000 clones, about 89% of which are singletons. Sequencing was performed on peripheral blood. These receptors all stem from a woman aged 40 to 50 who had recovered from COVID-19.

Comments on this clone: This sample includes further DNA sequences coding for the same CDR3. The rearrangement joins TRBV6-5 to TRBJ1-4; 8 bases line up with TRBD1. Germline CDR1 MNHEY, CDR2 SVGAGI. Trimming took 6 bases from V and 1 from J; bases not matched to a gene: 4. The CDR3 is 15 amino acids. CDR3 sequence reads: CASRDTGGTNEKLFF. CDR3 sequence (DNA): TGTGCCAGCAGAGATACAGGGGGAACTAATGAAAAACTGTTTTTT.

The chain is built from TRBV5-1 and TRBJ2-7; 7 bases are a match to TRBD2. J gave up 2 bases and V 0 bases, and 5 bases lay outside the gene matches. CDR3 length: 15 amino acids. Germline-derived CDR1 and CDR2 are SGHRS and YFSETQ. DNA for the CDR3: TGCGCCAGCAGCTTGGGCCGACTAGCTCCCTACGAGCAGTACTTC. This encodes CASSLGRLAPYEQYF.

The rearrangement joins TRBV2 to TRBJ1-2, with a weak D call TRBD1 (5 bases). Per germline, CDR1 SNHLY and CDR2 FYNNEI. This CDR3 comprises 14 residues. Deletions cut 3 bases from V and 3 bases from J, with 11 bases between. This CDR3 reads CASSEQGLHYGYTF. The CDR3, as DNA: TGTGCCAGCAGTGAGCAGGGCTTGCACTATGGCTACACCTTC.